This T cell receptor beta chain stems from a study of molecular identifiers for immune sequencing clone quantification (dated by TCRdb to 2016 to 2019). Turning to the overall study: For a replicate experiment, RNA from approximately 20,000 or 98,000 naive CD8 T cells was divided into five aliquots, and four of the five aliquots were sequenced. This methods study used CD8 T cells to benchmark TCR RNA copy counting and molecular-identifier clustering-based TCR repertoire sequencing (MIDCIRS).

This clonotype was seen a few times. The specificity of this receptor is unknown. No clone much larger than this one lies a single base away; base qualities are absent. Results and caveats for the whole study, not just this receptor: The naive libraries included spiked-in Jurkat TCR RNA (over nine copies' worth), and this RNA is not part of the donor repertoire. A single cell's worth of spiked-in Jurkat TCR RNA was reported detectable even among 850,000 to 1,000,000 naive CD8 T cells. When barcode sub-clustering was not used, chimeric consensus sequences inflated TCR diversity, with chimeras reaching as high as 47%. Identical TCR molecules sharing a barcode could cause highly expanded clone sizes to be underestimated. Modeling gave 3 to 3.5 recovered TCR RNA copies per cell versus about ten by digital PCR, implying roughly 28% capture efficiency. In CMV-specific effector cells, clones with more than 20 RNA copies accounted for over 97% of molecules, whereas in naive cells such clones accounted for under 1%.

From its cysteine to its phenylalanine, the CDR3 spans 14 amino acids. Only the CDR3 portion is preserved as DNA: 42 bases, with reading frame beginning at the first base. As encoded in the germline V gene (reference sequence), CDR1 is DFQATT while CDR2 is SNEGSKA. Unmatched junction bases come to 5, with V trimmed by 1 base and J by 6 bases. Libraries of naive CD8 T cells were generated from around 20,000 to 990,000 sorted cells, with 10%, 30% or 50% of the purified RNA used. Naive CD8 T cells, defined as CD8+CD4-CCR7+CD45RA+, were FACS-sorted into RLT Plus buffer on a BD FACSAria II. Detection sensitivity was tested by spiking Jurkat RNA equal to approximately 9 TCR copies' worth into samples containing roughly 19,000-1,000,000 naive CD8 T cells. CD8 T cells were enriched with RosetteSep CD8+ T Cell Enrichment Cocktail and Ficoll-Paque, followed by ACK red cell lysis. The library was made by PCR. The sequencer listed for this sample is NextSeq 500. Bulk TCR libraries were made following a previously described method, with the TCR primers given in Table S5. Purification of total RNA was performed with the Qiagen AllPrep DNA/RNA kit. Before analysis, reads from multiple sequencing runs of the same library were pooled. From the authors' description of their analysis: Only reads with exact TCR constant sequence were kept, trimmed to 150 nt, and grouped by their 12-nt molecular barcodes. Reads in each barcode group were sub-clustered using a 15% Levenshtein threshold, and a quality-weighted consensus sequence was built for each RNA molecule. Non-functional sequences were removed, as were lower-count sequences one edit away from another. Based on a fit of two negative binomial distributions, barcode sub-clusters having less than 20% of the maximum read count were discarded. Using fastp at Q25 and MiXCR, TCRdb reprocessed the public reads and kept productive beta chains. Each CDR3 protein gets just one entry, which takes the most common genes and DNA from the rows behind it. The V and J calls, along with clone size, are taken from TCRdb and not from the paper's own processing. The sample table records some 590,000 distinct CDR3 sequences; about 25% of these occur just once. The ten largest clonotypes hold around 0.78% of the sample.

The V gene is TRBV20-1 and the J gene is TRBJ2-7, with 11 middle bases fitting TRBD1. The sequenced material came from naive CD8+ T cells from blood, with Jurkat cell RNA spiked in. Sample cell subset or site, as interpreted from the label and publication: FACS-sorted CD8+CD4-CCR7+CD45RA+ naive T cells. The TCR was taken from a human donor in good health. Some libraries in this study had Jurkat cell RNA spiked in. The DNA is as follows: TGCAGTGCTAGAGTCGGGACAGGGGGATCCGAGCAGTACTTC. Its protein reads: CSARVGTGGSEQYF.